These 19 T cell receptor beta chains originate from one sample sequenced in a study of beta chain features in type 1 diabetes (dated by TCRdb to the late 2010s). Library method: the immunoSEQ multiplex PCR assay. The High Capacity cDNA Reverse Transcription Kit was used to reverse transcribe all of the isolated RNA, meaning that expressed TCRB transcripts were what got sequenced. TCRdb re-hosts the immuneACCESS table, in-frame sequences only. Its copies lack some clones; in the studies checked, an unresolved V gene accounts for under half of them, and the cause for the rest is not known. The sample data list about 290,000 clones, and about 8.5% of these were observed just once. Roughly 0.94% of the sample is held by the ten biggest clonotypes. Sample: central memory CD4+ T cells from blood. The receptors originated from a young woman in good health.

This clone was detected only a few times. This sequence joins TRBV11-3 and TRBJ1-6, with D unresolved. CDR1 and CDR2 (germline): SGHNT, YENEEA. Trimming cost V 1 base and J 8 bases, with 9 bases left between them. CDR3 length: 14 amino acids. The CDR3 is CASSLALVDSPLHF. CDR3 DNA sequence: TGTGCCAGCAGCTTAGCCCTAGTGGATTCACCCCTCCACTTT.

The V call is TRBV7-8, the J call TRBJ2-5; D call uncertain. Near its end, the DNA agrees better with TRBJ2-7, so the J call may be wrong. This CDR3 comprises 14 residues. CDR1 is SGHVS, CDR2 FQNEAQ, per germline. CDR3 protein: CASSLRLVSYEQYF. As DNA, the CDR3 is TGTGCCAGCAGCTTACGTCTCGTCTCCTACGAGCAGTACTTC.

This clone has more than one count but fewer than ten. The V and J genes are TRBV7-2 and TRBJ2-3, with 9 positions matching TRBD2. The V segment lost 2 bases and the J segment 3 bases; nucleotides outside the gene matches: 15. The CDR3 consists of 19 residues. CDR1 and CDR2 from the germline V gene are SGHTA and FQGNSA. The CDR3 protein is CASSLTLAVGSGRTDTQYF. DNA of the CDR3: TGTGCCAGCAGCTTAACCCTCGCGGTGGGGAGCGGGAGGACAGATACGCAGTATTTT.

This clone was seen a few times. V is TRBV29-1 and J is TRBJ1-1; tentative D call: TRBD1 (5 bases). Deletions cut 6 bases from V and 5 bases from J, with 13 bases between. Germline assignment: CDR1 SQVTM and CDR2 ANQGSEA. This CDR3 is built from 12 residues. The CDR3 loop is CSVGSGRTEAFF. The CDR3 DNA follows: TGCAGCGTGGGGTCAGGGAGGACTGAAGCTTTCTTT.

The gene calls are TRBV13 and TRBJ2-1; no clear D. The CDR3 runs to 15 residues. Germline CDR1 reads PRHDT; CDR2 reads FYEKMQ (reference sequence). The V and J ends lost 0 bases and 2 bases respectively, with 8 bases between them. Here the CDR3 reads CASSLGTQPYNEQFF. For the CDR3, the DNA is TGTGCCAGCAGCTTAGGGACACAACCCTACAATGAGCAGTTCTTC.

The chain recombines TRBV29-1 with TRBJ2-1, with D uncertain. CDR1 is SQVTM, CDR2 ANQGSEA, per germline. V lost 0 bases to trimming and J lost 0 bases, with 6 bases between them. The CDR3 sequence is 14 residues long. The CDR3 nucleotides read TGCAGCGTTGAAGACAGGAGCTCCTACAATGAGCAGTTCTTC. It specifies CSVEDRSSYNEQFF.

This clone has just a few counts. This chain joins TRBV7-6 and TRBJ1-3, with TRBD1 as a possible D gene (5 bases). Trimming pared 1 base from V and 4 bases from J, leaving 8 bases between. This CDR3 has 14 amino acids. CDR1 is SGHVS, CDR2 FNYEAQ, per germline. The CDR3 loop reads CASSLGQRGNTIYF. In DNA, the CDR3 is TGTGCCAGCAGCTTAGGACAGAGGGGAAACACCATATATTTT.

This sequence joins TRBV11-3 and TRBJ2-1; D not certain. The CDR3 covers 14 residues. V gave up 8 bases and J gave up 8 bases, with 19 bases separating them. CDR1 is SGHNT and CDR2 is YENEEA in the germline V gene. The CDR3 spells CASGSLPAVYEQFF. The CDR3 DNA sequence: TGTGCCAGCGGCTCGCTACCGGCTGTCTATGAGCAGTTCTTC.

The chain joins TRBV19 to TRBJ1-5; D may be TRBD1 (6 bases). The germline gives CDR1 LNHDA, CDR2 SQIVND (reference sequence). Trimming removed 10 bases from V and 6 bases from J, with 16 bases in between. This CDR3 is 13 amino acids long. The DNA of the CDR3 is TGTGCCACCCGGACAGCCGGGCGTCAGCCCCAGCATTTT. It yields the protein CATRTAGRQPQHF.

This clone occurred many times. The V call is TRBV5-1, the J call TRBJ1-2, with D unresolved. The V end lost 7 bases, the J end lost 7 bases, and 14 bases lay between the germline ends. This CDR3 is built from 12 residues. Germline V gene lookup returns CDR1 SGHRS and CDR2 YFSETQ. CDR3 protein: CASAPGPGGYTF. The CDR3 region has the DNA TGCGCCAGCGCACCGGGCCCTGGTGGCTACACCTTC.

The chain carries TRBV7-6 and TRBJ2-7; 9 bases match TRBD1. This CDR3 has 19 residues. The ends lost 1 base at V and 0 bases at J; junction bases unmatched: 13. The germline gives CDR1 SGHVS, CDR2 FNYEAQ. CDR3 bases: TGTGCCAGCAGCTTAGTGCGGGTGCGTGGACAGGGGAGCTCCTACGAGCAGTACTTC. This gives the protein CASSLVRVRGQGSSYEQYF.

This clone was detected a few times. V is TRBV6-6 and J is TRBJ2-7; D possibly uses TRBD1 or TRBD2 (5 bases each). This CDR3 has 14 amino acids. In germline, CDR1 is MNHNY, CDR2 SVGAGI (reference sequence). Trimming took off 1 base at V and 4 bases at J, with 11 bases between the two ends. CDR3 in DNA: TGTGCCAGCAGTTACTGGGACGGTGGGTACGAGCAGTACTTC. As protein: CASSYWDGGYEQYF.

The rearrangement links TRBV2 to TRBJ2-7; no definite D call. The CDR3 length is 12 residues. CDR1 and CDR2 from the germline V gene are SNHLY and FYNNEI. V was cut by 0 bases and J by 7 bases, with 7 bases left in between. The CDR3 nucleotides are TGTGCCAGCAGTGAAGCCCGTCGGGAGCAGTACTTC. Its translation: CASSEARREQYF.

The V gene is TRBV5-6, the J gene TRBJ2-1; either TRBD1 or TRBD2 may fit D (6 bases each). Between the trimmed V and J ends, which lost 1 base and 9 bases, there was a span of 17 bases. From germline, CDR1 is SGHDT and CDR2 YYEEEE. CDR3 length: 15 amino acids. DNA for the CDR3: TGTGCCAGCAGCTTGCCAGGTTTGGGGGGCGGTGAGCAGTTCTTC. This codes for CASSLPGLGGGEQFF.

The V call is TRBV18, the J call TRBJ2-1; the D is unclear. The CDR3 sequence is 13 residues long. V lost 3 bases and J lost 4, with 7 bases in between. Germline V gene sequence: CDR1 KGHSH, CDR2 LQKENI. CDR3 residues: CASSPGLYNEQFF. CDR3 nucleotide sequence: TGTGCCAGCTCACCTGGCCTTTACAATGAGCAGTTCTTC.

The chain's CDR3 is CASTLGGSYNEQFF. CDR3 bases: TGTGCCAGCACCCTAGGGGGGTCCTACAATGAGCAGTTCTTC. The J gene is TRBJ2-1, the V gene TRBV11-3; tentatively, D is TRBD1 or TRBD2 (6 bases each). V dropped 7 bases and J dropped 1 base, with 11 bases sitting between them. Germline assignment: CDR1 SGHNT and CDR2 YENEEA. This CDR3 has 14 residues.

V and J are TRBV30 and TRBJ2-3; no clear D. The V end lost 2 bases, the J end lost 1 base, and 7 bases lay between the germline ends. Germline loops: CDR1 GTSNPN, CDR2 SVGIG (reference sequence). The CDR3 loop spans 13 amino acids. The DNA of the CDR3 is TGTGCCTGGAGTACCTACGGCACAGATACGCAGTATTTT. Its translation: CAWSTYGTDTQYF.

This clone was counted only a few times. The V and J genes are TRBV10-3 and TRBJ1-2; D gene uncertain. The CDR3 runs 13 residues. CDR1 ENHRY and CDR2 SYGVKD come from the germline V gene. With 4 bases removed from V and 0 bases from J, the gap between germline ends came to 6 bases. The CDR3 region has the DNA TGTGCCATCAGTGTAGGGACTAACTATGGCTACACCTTC. Protein sequence: CAISVGTNYGYTF.

This chain connects TRBV7-9 to TRBJ1-6; D is perhaps TRBD1 (6 bases). CDR1 is SEHNR and CDR2 is FQNEAQ in the germline V gene (reference sequence). V gave up 1 base and J gave up 9 bases, with 10 bases separating them. The CDR3 sequence is 14 residues long. CDR3 coding DNA: TGTGCCAGCAGCTTAGACAGGGTAACTTCACCCCTCCACTTT. Encoded protein: CASSLDRVTSPLHF.